The 17 T cell receptor beta chains below were found in one sample sequenced in a study of T-cell reconstitution after alpha-beta-depleted transplantation in children. Unique molecular identifiers were built into the TCRbeta library. TCRdb redid the calling of the PCR reads with MiXCR, one entry per CDR3 protein. Of 280,000 or so distinct CDR3 sequences in the sample, around a tenth were seen once. The specimen comprised peripheral blood, sampled 180 days after TCRalphabeta/CD19-depleted stem cell transplant. These TCRs come from a male patient between 2 and 10 years old who had a stem cell transplant for chronic granulomatous disease, so the T cells may come from the graft donor.

This clonotype was recorded a few times. The chain links TRBV20-1 to TRBJ1-2; D possibly corresponds to TRBD1 (5 bases). Germline assignment: CDR1 DFQATT and CDR2 SNEGSKA (reference sequence). This CDR3 contains 14 residues. The ends were cut back, 5 bases at V and 0 bases at J, with 13 bases in the middle. CDR3 amino acids: CSAPGHNTNYGYTF. The CDR3 region has the DNA TGCAGTGCTCCTGGACACAATACTAACTATGGCTACACCTTC.

The chain employs TRBV30 and TRBJ1-5; 8 positions match TRBD1. The V gene's germline CDR1 is GTSNPN and CDR2 SVGIG (reference sequence). Trimming cost V 0 bases and J 5 bases; bases outside gene matches: 3. The CDR3 contains 14 residues. The CDR3 reads CAWSVRDRHQPQHF. The CDR3 nucleotides read TGTGCCTGGAGTGTACGGGACAGGCATCAGCCCCAGCATTTT.

This clonotype was observed many times. The rearrangement joins TRBV5-5 to TRBJ2-2; perhaps TRBD2 as D (6 bases). The length of the CDR3 is 16 residues. The V gene lost 2 bases and the J gene lost 2 bases, with 13 bases spanning the gap. Germline-derived CDR1 and CDR2 are SGHKS and YYEKEE (reference sequence). The DNA for the CDR3 is TGTGCCAGCAGCTTTCGCTTAGCGGCAAACACCGGGGAGCTGTTTTTT. It codes for CASSFRLAANTGELFF.

This clonotype was found many times. The chain combines TRBV27 with TRBJ2-7, with TRBD2 matching 11 bases. Germline loops: CDR1 MNHEY, CDR2 SMNVEV (reference sequence). The CDR3 totals 16 residues. Trimming took 4 bases from V and 6 from J; bases not matched to a gene: 11. CDR3 protein: CASSSLLVLAGAEQYF. The CDR3 DNA reads TGTGCCAGCAGTTCTCTCCTTGTACTAGCGGGAGCCGAGCAGTACTTC.

As concerns this clonotype: A much bigger clone sits one base away, suggesting this may be a read error. The chain joins TRBV18 to TRBJ1-5; D not certain. The germline V gene encodes CDR1 KGHSH and CDR2 LQKENI. Between the trimmed V and J ends, which lost 3 bases and 3 bases, there was a span of 12 bases. There are 15 residues in the CDR3. CDR3 protein: CASSPEPSLNQPQHF. CDR3 bases: TGTGCCAGCTCACCTGAGCCCTCTCTCAATCAGCCCCAGCATTTT.

This clonotype was counted many times. The rearrangement links TRBV20-1 to TRBJ2-7; 9 bases are shared with TRBD1. This CDR3 contains 12 residues. Germline loops: CDR1 DFQATT, CDR2 SNEGSKA (reference sequence). With 6 bases clipped from V and 6 bases from J, the junction kept 6 bases outside the gene matches. The CDR3 is CSARTGDIEQYF. The DNA for the CDR3 is TGCAGTGCAAGGACAGGGGACATCGAGCAGTACTTC.

This clonotype occurred many times. The chain couples TRBV20-1 to TRBJ2-2; 10 nucleotides match TRBD2. This CDR3 is 17 amino acids long. J was trimmed by 5 bases and V by 0 bases; bases with no gene match: 9. Germline V lookup: CDR1 DFQATT, CDR2 SNEGSKA (reference sequence). The CDR3, as DNA: TGCAGTGCTAGAGATCCCCAGCGGGAGGGCCTTACCGGGGAGCTGTTTTTT. Encoded protein: CSARDPQREGLTGELFF.

This clonotype was seen repeatedly, ten times or more. The chain links TRBV12-3 or TRBV12-4 to TRBJ1-6; 7 nucleotides line up with TRBD1. J was trimmed by 11 bases and V by 6 bases; bases with no gene match: 10. The CDR3 contains 14 residues. The CDR3 nucleotides read TGTGCCAGCAGCTCGACAGGGAAAATTACACCCCTCCACTTT. Residues: CASSSTGKITPLHF.

As concerns this clonotype: A much larger clone differs from this one at a single base, so this may be a read error. J is TRBJ1-5 and V is TRBV5-1; tentatively, D is TRBD1 (5 bases). Germline CDR1 and CDR2: SGHRS and YFSETQ. This CDR3 region has 15 residues. The CDR3 bases are TGCGCCAGCAGCATCGGACAAAATAGCAATCAGCTCCAGCATTTT. It encodes CASSIGQNSNQLQHF.

There are many counts of this clonotype. The chain employs TRBV7-2 and TRBJ2-7; 9 nucleotides match TRBD2. This CDR3 region has 15 residues. CDR1 and CDR2 from the germline V gene are SGHTA and FQGNSA. Trimming removed 5 bases from V and 6 bases from J; junction bases left unmatched: 11. The CDR3: CASSPGFAGGIEQYF. CDR3 DNA: TGTGCCAGCAGCCCCGGGTTTGCGGGGGGGATCGAGCAGTACTTC.

This clonotype was observed many times. The chain recombines TRBV20-1 with TRBJ2-5; TRBD2 is a possible D gene (5 bases). CDR3 size: 13 residues. The germline CDR1 and CDR2 sequences are DFQATT and SNEGSKA (reference sequence). Trimming took 6 bases from V and 4 from J, leaving 15 bases between them. In nucleotides, the CDR3 is TGCAGTGCCACTAGAACAACGGGAGAGACCCAGTACTTC. Its protein product is CSATRTTGETQYF.

This clonotype has ten or more counts. The chain recombines TRBV20-1 with TRBJ2-1, with D tentatively TRBD1 or TRBD2 (5 bases each). V was shortened by 5 bases and J by 0 bases, with 14 bases between the two germline ends. Looked up from germline, CDR1 is DFQATT and CDR2 is SNEGSKA (reference sequence). CDR3 size: 15 residues. The CDR3 region has the DNA TGCAGTGCTCCTGGGACCTCGAGCTCCTACAATGAGCAGTTCTTC. The encoded protein is CSAPGTSSSYNEQFF.

This clonotype was seen at least ten times. The chain has TRBV6-1 and TRBJ2-6; D possibly corresponds to TRBD1 (5 bases). Per germline, CDR1 MNHNS and CDR2 SASEGT. The CDR3 runs 16 residues. Trimming removed 4 bases from V and 2 bases from J, with 12 bases in between. CDR3 sequence reads: CASSVQGSAGANVLTF. The CDR3 DNA is TGTGCCAGCAGTGTTCAGGGTTCCGCTGGGGCCAACGTCCTGACTTTC.

This clonotype came up once. V and J are TRBV5-4 and TRBJ2-1, with D possibly TRBD1 on 5 matching bases. Deletions cut 4 bases from V and 8 bases from J, with 16 bases between. The germline V gene encodes CDR1 SGHNT and CDR2 YYREEE (reference sequence). The CDR3 totals 14 residues. Here the CDR3 DNA reads TGTGCCAGCAGCCCATTAGACAGTATGGATGAGCAGTTCTTC. The encoded protein is CASSPLDSMDEQFF.

This clonotype was counted many times. The J gene is TRBJ2-5, the V gene TRBV5-5; TRBD2 matches 8 bases. Germline loops: CDR1 SGHKS, CDR2 YYEKEE (reference sequence). The CDR3 runs to 14 residues. J lost 5 bases, V lost 6 bases, and 9 bases had no gene match. The CDR3 loop reads CASTAGGTRETQYF. The CDR3 nucleotides read TGTGCCAGCACCGCGGGGGGCACTCGGGAGACCCAGTACTTC.

This clonotype was seen at least ten times. The chain links TRBV6-2 or TRBV6-3 to TRBJ2-7; D ambiguous. CDR1 and CDR2 (germline): MNHEY, SVGEGT. V lost 5 bases and J 6 bases, leaving 11 bases between the germline ends. The CDR3 is 12 residues long. CDR3 in DNA: TGTGCCAGCAGTCGACACACGGGCGAGCAGTACTTC. It encodes CASSRHTGEQYF.

This clonotype has a count of ten or more. The J gene is TRBJ1-6, the V gene TRBV10-3; D is perhaps TRBD1 (5 bases). The CDR3 totals 12 residues. Trimming took 6 bases from V and 9 from J, leaving 9 bases between them. Germline V gene data show CDR1 as ENHRY and CDR2 as SYGVKD. The CDR3 region has the DNA TGTGCCATCAGCCAGGGAAGTTCACCCCTCCACTTT. Translated, it gives CAISQGSSPLHF.